What follows is one T cell receptor beta chain and its context. Its target is unknown. Trimming left V 0 bases short and J 4 bases short, with 16 bases between. The V gene's germline CDR1 is SGHDT and CDR2 YYEEEE. The CDR3 extends over 16 amino acids. TCRdb redid the calling of the 5' RACE reads with MiXCR, one entry per CDR3 protein. The sample carries 400,000 or so distinct CDR3 sequences, about 19% recorded once. The data stem from a study of T-cell memory formation after mild COVID-19. Study observations and caveats: Still unconfirmed is whether the second-wave clones peaking on day 37 recognized SARS-CoV-2.

The sequencing sample was made of PBMCs or a T cell subset sorted from them (not recorded which). This sequence joins TRBV5-6 and TRBJ1-1; TRBD1 might be the D (6 bases). The receptor's source is an adult woman who had mild COVID-19 (a few samples of this study predate the infection). Cell type and time point are not known. CDR3 DNA: TGTGCCAGCAGCTTGGCCGGTCTGGGGGGCGGCACTGAAGCTTTCTTT. It is translated as CASSLAGLGGGTEAFF.